This T cell receptor (beta chain) was recovered during a study of pediatric ulcerative colitis. Study information: Disease was pancolitis in 7 or 8 and left-sided in two, histology-confirmed.

Study-wide results and limits: Rectal repertoires separated controls, mild-moderate and acute severe colitis.

Comments on this clone: The antigen is not known.

Assay: immunoSEQ multiplex PCR; the TCRdb copy retains only in-frame clones and omits some. The sample lists 55,000 to 65,000 clones; 75% to 85% were seen once. This sequence originates from a boy younger than 18 with moderate ulcerative colitis. Specimen: blood.

CDR3 loop: CASSSPGSYNEQFF. In DNA, the CDR3 is TGTGCCAGCAGCTCCCCAGGGTCCTACAATGAGCAGTTCTTC. The chain employs TRBV7-9 and TRBJ2-1; weak D call: TRBD1 (5 bases). Germline V gives CDR1 SEHNR, CDR2 FQNEAQ (reference sequence). This CDR3 region has 14 residues. Trimming cost V 4 bases and J 1 base, with 8 bases left between them.